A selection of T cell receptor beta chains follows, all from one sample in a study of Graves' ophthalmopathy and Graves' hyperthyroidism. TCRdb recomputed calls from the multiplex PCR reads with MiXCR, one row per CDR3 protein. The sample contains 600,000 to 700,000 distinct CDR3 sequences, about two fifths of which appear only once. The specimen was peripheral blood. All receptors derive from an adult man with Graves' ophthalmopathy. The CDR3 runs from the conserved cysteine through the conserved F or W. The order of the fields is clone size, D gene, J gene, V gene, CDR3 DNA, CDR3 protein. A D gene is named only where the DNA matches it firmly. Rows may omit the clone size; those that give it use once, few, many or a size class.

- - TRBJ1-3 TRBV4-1 TGCGCCAGCAGCCAAGATGGAGGGGGGCCGGTGAACACCATATATTTT CASSQDGGGPVNTIYF
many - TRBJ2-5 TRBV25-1 TGTGCCAGCAGGAATTTCGGGGAGACCCAGTACTTC CASRNFGETQYF
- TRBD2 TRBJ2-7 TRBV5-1 TGCGCCAGCAGCTTGGGAAGAGCGGGAGCGATCTACGAGCAGTACTTC CASSLGRAGAIYEQYF
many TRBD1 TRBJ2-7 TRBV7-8 TGTGCCAGCAGTTCCGCGATAGGGACAGGGTCCTACGAGCAGTACTTC CASSSAIGTGSYEQYF
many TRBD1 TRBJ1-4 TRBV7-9 TGTGCCAGCAGCTCAGACAGGGTCGGTGAAAAACTGTTTTTT CASSSDRVGEKLFF
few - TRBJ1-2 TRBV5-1 TGCGCCAGCAGCCAACCGGGGGGGCGCTGGGGCTACACCTTC CASSQPGGRWGYTF
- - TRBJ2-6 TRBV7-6 TGTGCCAGCAGCCCCGGGGGAGGGGGGGTCTCTGGGGCCAACGTCCTGACTTTC CASSPGGGGVSGANVLTF
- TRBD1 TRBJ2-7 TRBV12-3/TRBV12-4 TGTGCCAGCAGTTCGGGGTTGGGGGACAGACAGTCCTACGAGCAGTACTTC CASSSGLGDRQSYEQYF
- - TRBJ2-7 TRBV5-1 TGTGCCAGCAGCTTGTACGGGGCACCGGTCTACGAGCAGCACTTC CASSLYGAPVYEQHF
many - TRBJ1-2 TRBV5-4 TGTGCCAGCAGTTCCGGGGGCCCGGCCATAGGCTACACCTTC CASSSGGPAIGYTF
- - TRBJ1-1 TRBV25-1 TGTGCCAGCAGTGAGCGACAGGAAGCTTTCTTT CASSERQEAFF
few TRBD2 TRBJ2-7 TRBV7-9 TGTGCCAGCAGCGTACTAGCGGGAGAGGACGAGCAGTACTTC CASSVLAGEDEQYF
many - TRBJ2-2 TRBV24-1 TGTGCCACCAGTGCCCTCGACACCGGGGAGCTGTTTTTT CATSALDTGELFF
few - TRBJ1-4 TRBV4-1 TGCGCCAGCAGCCAAGTGGGACGGGGAGCTAATGAAAAACTGTTTTTT CASSQVGRGANEKLFF
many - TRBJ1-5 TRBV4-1 TGCGCCAGCAGCCAAGAACGACGGAGAACCCAGCATTTT CASSQERRRTQHF
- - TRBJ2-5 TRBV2 TGTGCCAGCAGTGAAATACAGGGAGAAGAGACCCAGTACTTC CASSEIQGEETQYF
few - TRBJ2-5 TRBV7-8 TGTGCCAGCAGCCAAGGTGGCAGGGAACGGGAGACCCAGTACTTC CASSQGGRERETQYF
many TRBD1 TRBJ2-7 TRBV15 TGTGCCACCAGCCGGGGGGGGGACAGGGGCTTCCACGAGCAGTACTTC CATSRGGDRGFHEQYF
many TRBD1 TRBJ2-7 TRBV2 TGTGCCAGCAGTGCCCAGGGACAGGGGGCTGGCGAGCAGTACTTC CASSAQGQGAGEQYF
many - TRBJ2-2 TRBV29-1 TGCAGCGCTGAAAAGGAAAAGGGAGTGGGCACCGGGGAGCTGTTTTTT CSAEKEKGVGTGELFF